The source of this T cell receptor (beta chain) is a study of shared T cell receptors in the human thymus. Germline V gene lookup returns CDR1 SQVTM and CDR2 ANQGSEA. The germline V and J ends were trimmed by 7 bases and 8 bases, with 9 bases remaining between them. This CDR3 has 10 residues. The method was immunoSEQ multiplex PCR; TCRdb's version includes in-frame clones alone and lacks a portion of them. The data contain 720,000 or so clones, 70% to 90% of them singletons. The sample was also reused in another study, on human thymus T cells. This second study notes: Donation was from healthy Finnish infants who were having corrective surgery that addressed congenital heart defects. Thymus pieces cut out during corrective heart surgery were the tissue that was used. An apparent bias in V and J gene usage was seen in thymic and blood repertoires. Related research described thymic repertoires that were highly overlapping among unrelated individuals.

Sequencing was carried out using thymocytes. This chain uses TRBV29-1 with TRBJ2-1; D perhaps matches TRBD1 (6 bases). This TCR was recovered from a girl less than two years old with a congenital heart defect. The CDR3, as DNA: TGCAGCGCCAGGGGCCATGAGCAGTTCTTC. It translates to CSARGHEQFF.